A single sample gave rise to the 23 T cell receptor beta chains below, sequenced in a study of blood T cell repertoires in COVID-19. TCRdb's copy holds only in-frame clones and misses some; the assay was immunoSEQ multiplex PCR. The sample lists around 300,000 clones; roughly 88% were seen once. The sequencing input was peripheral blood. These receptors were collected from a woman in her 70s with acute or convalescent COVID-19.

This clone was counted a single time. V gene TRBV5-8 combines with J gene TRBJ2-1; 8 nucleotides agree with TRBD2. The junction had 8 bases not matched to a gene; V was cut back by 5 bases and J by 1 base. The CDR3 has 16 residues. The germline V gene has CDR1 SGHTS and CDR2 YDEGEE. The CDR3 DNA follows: TGTGCCAGCAGTTCCCGGGGGGGGATTTCCTACAATGAGCAGTTCTTC. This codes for CASSSRGGISYNEQFF.

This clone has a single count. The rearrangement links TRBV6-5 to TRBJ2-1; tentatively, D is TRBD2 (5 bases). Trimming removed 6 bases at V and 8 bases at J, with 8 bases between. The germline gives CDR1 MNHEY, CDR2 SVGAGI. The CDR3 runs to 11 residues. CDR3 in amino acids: CASRGVDEQFF. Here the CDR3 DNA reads TGTGCCAGCAGGGGAGTGGATGAGCAGTTCTTC.

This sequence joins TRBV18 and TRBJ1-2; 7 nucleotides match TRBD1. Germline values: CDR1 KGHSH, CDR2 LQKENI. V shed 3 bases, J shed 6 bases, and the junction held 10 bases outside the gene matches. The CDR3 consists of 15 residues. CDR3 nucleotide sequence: TGTGCCAGCTCACCTAGGGGGCTACCGCGGGATGGCTACACCTTC. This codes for CASSPRGLPRDGYTF.

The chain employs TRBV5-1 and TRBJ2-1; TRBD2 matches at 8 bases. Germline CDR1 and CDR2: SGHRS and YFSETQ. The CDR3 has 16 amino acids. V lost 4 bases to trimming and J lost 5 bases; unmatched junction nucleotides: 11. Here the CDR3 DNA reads TGCGCCAGCAGCCCCGGGGGGGCCGCTTCCAACAATGAGCAGTTCTTC. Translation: CASSPGGAASNNEQFF.

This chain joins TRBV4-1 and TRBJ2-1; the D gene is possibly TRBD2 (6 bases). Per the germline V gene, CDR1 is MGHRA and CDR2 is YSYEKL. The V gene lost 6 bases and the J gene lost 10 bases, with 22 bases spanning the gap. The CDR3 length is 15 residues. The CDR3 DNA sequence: TGCGCCAGCAGTTTTACGACTAGGCGTAGTCCCGAGCAGTTCTTC. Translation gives CASSFTTRRSPEQFF.

CDR3 bases: TGTGCCAGCCTCCGGGGGAGTGTCACTGAAGCTTTCTTT. It translates to CASLRGSVTEAFF. The gene calls are TRBV6-5 and TRBJ1-1; D might be TRBD1 (5 bases). Germline loops: CDR1 MNHEY, CDR2 SVGAGI. The CDR3 has 13 amino acids. With 8 bases removed from V and 4 bases from J, the gap between germline ends came to 14 bases.

Here the CDR3 DNA reads TGTGCCAGCAGCTTGCAGGACAGGGTCAACAATGAGCAGTTCTTC. Its translation: CASSLQDRVNNEQFF. The rearrangement uses TRBV7-9 and TRBJ2-1; TRBD1 agrees at 8 bases. There are 15 residues in the CDR3. Trimming took 3 bases from V and 5 from J; bases not matched to a gene: 6. Germline loops: CDR1 SEHNR, CDR2 FQNEAQ (reference sequence).

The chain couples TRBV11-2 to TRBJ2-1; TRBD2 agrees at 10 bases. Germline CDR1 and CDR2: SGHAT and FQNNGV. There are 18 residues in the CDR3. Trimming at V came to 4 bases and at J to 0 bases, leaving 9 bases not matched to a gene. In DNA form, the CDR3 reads TGTGCCAGCAGCTCAATCCGGACTAGCGGTGTCTCCTACAATGAGCAGTTCTTC. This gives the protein CASSSIRTSGVSYNEQFF.

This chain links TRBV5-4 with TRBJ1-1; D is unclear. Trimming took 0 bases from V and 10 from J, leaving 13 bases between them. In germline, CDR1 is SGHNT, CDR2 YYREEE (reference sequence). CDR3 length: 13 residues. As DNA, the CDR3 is TGTGCCAGCAGCTTGGACCGAGTGAAGTCAGCTTTCTTT. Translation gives CASSLDRVKSAFF.

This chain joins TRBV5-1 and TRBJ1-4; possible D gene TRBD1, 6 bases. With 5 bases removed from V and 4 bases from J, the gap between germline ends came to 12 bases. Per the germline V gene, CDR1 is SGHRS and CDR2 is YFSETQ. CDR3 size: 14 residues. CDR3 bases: TGCGCCAGCAGTCAACAGGGAGATAATGAAAAACTGTTTTTT. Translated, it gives CASSQQGDNEKLFF. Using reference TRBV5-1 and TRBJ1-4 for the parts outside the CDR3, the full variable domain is KAGVTQTPRYLIKTRGQQVTLSCSPISGHRSVSWYQQTPGQGLQFLFEYFSETQRNKGNFPGRFSGRQFSNSRSEMNVSTLELGDSALYLCASSQQGDNEKLFFGSGTQLSVL.

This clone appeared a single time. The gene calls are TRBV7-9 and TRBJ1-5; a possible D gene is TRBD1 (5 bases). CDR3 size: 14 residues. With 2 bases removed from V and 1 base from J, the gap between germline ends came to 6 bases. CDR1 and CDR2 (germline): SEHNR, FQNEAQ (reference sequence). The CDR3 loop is CASSLRGSNQPQHF. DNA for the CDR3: TGTGCCAGCAGCTTACGGGGGAGCAATCAGCCCCAGCATTTT. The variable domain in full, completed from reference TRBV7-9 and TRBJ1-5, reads DTGVSQNPRHKITKRGQNVTFRCDPISEHNRLYWYRQTLGQGPEFLTYFQNEAQLEKSRLLSDRFSAERPKGSFSTLEIQRTEQGDSAMYLCASSLRGSNQPQHFGDGTRLSIL.

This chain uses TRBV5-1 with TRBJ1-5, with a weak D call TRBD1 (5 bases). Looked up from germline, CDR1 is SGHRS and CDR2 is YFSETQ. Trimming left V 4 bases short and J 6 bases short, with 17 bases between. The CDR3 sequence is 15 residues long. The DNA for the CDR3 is TGCGCCAGCAGCCCCGACTCGGGGGGAGGTCAGCCCCAGCATTTT. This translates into CASSPDSGGGQPQHF.

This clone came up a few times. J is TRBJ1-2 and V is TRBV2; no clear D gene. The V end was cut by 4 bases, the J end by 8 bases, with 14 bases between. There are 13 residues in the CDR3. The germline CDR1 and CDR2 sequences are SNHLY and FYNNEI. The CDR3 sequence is CASSAAEAGGYTF. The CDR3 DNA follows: TGTGCCAGCAGTGCGGCGGAGGCCGGGGGCTACACCTTC. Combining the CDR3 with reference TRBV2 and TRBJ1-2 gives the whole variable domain EPEVTQTPSHQVTQMGQEVILRCVPISNHLYFYWYRQILGQKVEFLVSFYNNEISEKSEIFDDQFSVERPDGSNFTLKIRSTKLEDSAMYFCASSAAEAGGYTFGSGTRLTVV.

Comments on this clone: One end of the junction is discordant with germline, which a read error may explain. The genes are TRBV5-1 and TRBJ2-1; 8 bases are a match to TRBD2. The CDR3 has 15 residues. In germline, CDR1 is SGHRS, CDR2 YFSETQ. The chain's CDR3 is CASTNPSGGNNEQFF. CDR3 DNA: TGCGCGAGCACAAACCCCTCGGGGGGGAACAATGAGCAGTTCTTC.

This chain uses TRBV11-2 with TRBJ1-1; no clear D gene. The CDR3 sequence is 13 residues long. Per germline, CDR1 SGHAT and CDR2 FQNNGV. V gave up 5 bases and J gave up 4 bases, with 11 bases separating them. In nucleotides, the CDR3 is TGTGCCAGCAGCCAAGCCGTCGGCACTGAAGCTTTCTTT. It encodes CASSQAVGTEAFF.

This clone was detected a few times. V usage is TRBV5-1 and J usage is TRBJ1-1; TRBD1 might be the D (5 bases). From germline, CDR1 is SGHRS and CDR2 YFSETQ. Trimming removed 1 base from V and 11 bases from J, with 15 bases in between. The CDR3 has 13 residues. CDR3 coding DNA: TGCGCCAGCAGCTTGTCGGGGGGAAGTGAGGCTTTCTTT. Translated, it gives CASSLSGGSEAFF.

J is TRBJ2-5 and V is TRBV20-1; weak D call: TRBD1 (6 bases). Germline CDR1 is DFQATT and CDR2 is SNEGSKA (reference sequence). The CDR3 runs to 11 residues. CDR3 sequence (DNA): TGCAGCGGACAGTTGCAAGAGACCCAGTACTTC. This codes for CSGQLQETQYF.

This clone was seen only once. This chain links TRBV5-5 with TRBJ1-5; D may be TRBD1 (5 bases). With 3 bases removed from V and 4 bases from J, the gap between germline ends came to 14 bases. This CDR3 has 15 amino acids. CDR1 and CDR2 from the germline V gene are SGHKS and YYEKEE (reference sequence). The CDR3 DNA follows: TGTGCCAGCAGCTGGGGGGATGGGATAAATCAGCCCCAGCATTTT. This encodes CASSWGDGINQPQHF. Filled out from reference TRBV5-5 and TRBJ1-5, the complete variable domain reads DAGVTQSPTHLIKTRGQQVTLRCSPISGHKSVSWYQQVLGQGPQFIFQYYEKEERGRGNFPDRFSARQFPNYSSELNVNALLLGDSALYLCASSWGDGINQPQHFGDGTRLSIL.

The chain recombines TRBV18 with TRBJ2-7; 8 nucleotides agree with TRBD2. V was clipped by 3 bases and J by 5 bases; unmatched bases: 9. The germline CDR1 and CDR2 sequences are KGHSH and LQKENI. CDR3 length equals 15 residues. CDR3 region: CASSPQVGRGDEQYF. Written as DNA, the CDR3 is TGTGCCAGCTCACCCCAGGTAGGGCGGGGGGACGAGCAGTACTTC. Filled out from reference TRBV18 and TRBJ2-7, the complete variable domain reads NAGVMQNPRHLVRRRGQEARLRCSPMKGHSHVYWYRQLPEEGLKFMVYLQKENIIDESGMPKERFSAEFPKEGPSILRIQQVVRGDSAAYFCASSPQVGRGDEQYFGPGTRLTVT.

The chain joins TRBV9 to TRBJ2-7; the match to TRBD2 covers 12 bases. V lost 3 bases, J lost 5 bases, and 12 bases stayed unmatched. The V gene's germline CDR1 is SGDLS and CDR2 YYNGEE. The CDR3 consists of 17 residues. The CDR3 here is CASSAGASGGERNEQYF. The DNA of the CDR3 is TGTGCCAGCAGCGCCGGCGCTAGCGGGGGGGAACGGAACGAGCAGTACTTC.

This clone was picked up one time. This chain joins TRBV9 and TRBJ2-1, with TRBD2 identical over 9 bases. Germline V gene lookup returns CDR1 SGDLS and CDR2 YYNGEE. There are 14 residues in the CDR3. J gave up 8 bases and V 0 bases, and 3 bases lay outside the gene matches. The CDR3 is CASSVVGGGDEQFF. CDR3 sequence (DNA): TGTGCCAGCAGCGTAGTTGGCGGGGGGGATGAGCAGTTCTTC.

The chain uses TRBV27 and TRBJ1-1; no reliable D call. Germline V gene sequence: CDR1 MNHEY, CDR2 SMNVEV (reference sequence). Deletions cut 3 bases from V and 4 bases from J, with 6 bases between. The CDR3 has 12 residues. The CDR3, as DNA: TGTGCCAGCAGTTTGTTGGCCACTGAAGCTTTCTTT. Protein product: CASSLLATEAFF.

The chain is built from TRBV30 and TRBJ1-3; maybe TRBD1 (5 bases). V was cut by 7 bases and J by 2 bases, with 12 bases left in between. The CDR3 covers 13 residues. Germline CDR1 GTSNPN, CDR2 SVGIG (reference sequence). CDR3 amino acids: CASTGGTGNTIYF. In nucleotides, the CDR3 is TGTGCCTCTACCGGGGGAACTGGAAACACCATATATTTT.